These 3 T cell receptor beta chains came from one sample sequenced in a study of T cells of healthy individuals. TCRdb redid the calling of the 5' RACE reads with MiXCR, one entry per CDR3 protein. Of around 79,000 distinct CDR3 sequences detected, approximately 5.4% appear once; the ten largest clones hold 7.5% to 8%. The receptors were sampled from a female donor in good health.

This clonotype was picked up a small number of times. This chain joins TRBV6-5 and TRBJ1-6; D may be TRBD1 (5 bases). The V and J ends lost 2 bases and 7 bases respectively, with 9 bases between them. The CDR3 runs to 14 residues. Germline CDR1 MNHEY, CDR2 SVGAGI. The chain's CDR3 is CASSYRQTNSPLHF. The CDR3 DNA sequence: TGTGCCAGCAGTTACCGACAGACCAATTCACCCCTCCACTTT.

This clonotype was picked up a small number of times. The chain links TRBV7-2 to TRBJ2-3; 8 bases match TRBD2. Trimming removed 1 base from V and 6 bases from J; junction bases left unmatched: 6. Germline V CDR1 and CDR2: SGHTA, FQGNSA. CDR3 length equals 15 residues. The CDR3 bases are TGTGCCAGCAGCTTAGGATCCACTAGCGGTGATACGCAGTATTTT. Amino acid sequence: CASSLGSTSGDTQYF.

This clonotype has ten or more counts. V and J are TRBV2 and TRBJ2-3, with D unresolved. CDR1 and CDR2 (germline): SNHLY, FYNNEI. This CDR3 is built from 14 residues. Trimming removed 5 bases at V and 5 bases at J, with 14 bases between. This CDR3 is CASSLEYQIDTQYF. CDR3 sequence (DNA): TGTGCCAGCAGTCTTGAATATCAGATAGATACGCAGTATTTT.